The source of this TCR beta chain is a study of neoadjuvant anti-PD-1 for oral cavity cancer. Study details: Most patients had three to four biweekly doses of 3 mg/kg nivolumab before resection.

The protocol was immunoSEQ multiplex PCR, while the TCRdb copy is restricted to in-frame clones and leaves out a portion. The table includes under 20,000 clones, around 72% detected once. Germline assignment: CDR1 LNHDA and CDR2 SQIVND (reference sequence). With 8 bases removed from V and 6 bases from J, the gap between germline ends came to 25 bases. The CDR3 runs to 16 residues. Blood cells were analyzed directly, without culture or expansion. The sequence was obtained from a person aged 40-85 years with oral cavity squamous cell carcinoma. This chain links TRBV19 with TRBJ1-1; D is possibly TRBD1 (5 bases). This specimen was PBMCs, taken before nivolumab (anti-PD-1) treatment. The CDR3: CASSRAWDPQQAEAFF. CDR3 in DNA: TGTGCCAGTTCGAGGGCCTGGGACCCACAACAGGCTGAAGCTTTCTTT.